This T cell receptor (beta chain) was recorded in a study of OX40 agonist ivuxolimab in advanced cancers. Some background on the complete study: Ivuxolimab was an agonistic, fully human IgG2 monoclonal antibody directed against OX40 (CD134), a costimulatory receptor. Among the approximately 50 dose-escalation patients, around 20 had hepatocellular carcinoma, about 15 melanoma, 9 renal cell carcinoma and 9 head and neck cancer. Patients were allowed to have had prior anti-PD-1, anti-PD-L1 or anti-CTLA-4 therapy, and more than 35% of the dose-escalation patients had been treated with checkpoint inhibitors. Intravenous ivuxolimab was administered to patients every 2 weeks at six dose levels: 0.01, 0.1, 0.3, 1.5, 3 and 10 mg/kg. The monotherapy dose-escalation portion (N of about 50 patients) of the phase I ivuxolimab trial is reported in the paper. The dose-escalation cohort was around 84% male with a mean age of about 60 years, ranging from roughly 23 to 80. Peripheral TCRbeta sequencing aimed to test whether ivuxolimab altered TCR sequence diversity and caused clonal T-cell expansion. Partial responses occurred in three dose-escalation patients: two with cutaneous melanoma and one with hepatocellular carcinoma. General findings and caveats noted by the study authors: In the 0.1-3.0 mg/kg groups, partial responders had among the lowest normalized peripheral clonal expansion, particularly in CD8+ T cells. Clonal expansion of both CD4+ and CD8+ blood T cells was observed from baseline to week 6 at doses 0.1 to 3.0 mg/kg. The antigen specificity of the peripheral T cells that underwent clonal expansion was not determined. Low levels of normalized T-cell clonal expansion were also shown by some nonresponding patients. After ivuxolimab, expanded clones were on average more numerous among CD8+ T cells than among CD4+ T cells.

CDR1 and CDR2 are drawn from the germline V gene (reference sequence): GTSNPN, SVGIG. The CDR3 goes from the cysteine to the phenylalanine over 14 residues. The retained sequence is limited to the CDR3, 42 bases, with the frame set at the first base. V lost 5 bases and J lost 1 base, and the count of bases not matched to a germline gene is 4. To sequence the TCRbeta CDR3 region, genomic DNA was isolated from the sorted cells. TCRbeta CDR3 regions were sequenced using the immunoSEQ Assay. What TCRdb holds here is the immuneACCESS table cut down to in-frame rearrangements. Part of the clones is not present; checked against another copy, under half of the missing clones reflect an unresolved V gene, and the others are unexplained. This sample holds 50,000 to 65,000 clones; around four fifths were observed only once. 0.6% to 0.8% of the sample goes to the ten largest clones. Of note for this clone: The antigen it recognizes is unknown. Nothing much larger sits one base from this clone, and base qualities are not available.

Patients with a history of autoimmune disease or receiving systemic immunosuppression were excluded from the trial. Peripheral blood for TCR sequencing was collected from all dose cohorts at baseline, on cycle 4 day 1, and on cycle 7 day 1. The samples were taken from a phase I, first-in-human, multicenter, open-label dose-escalation trial of ivuxolimab. Adults with locally advanced or metastatic head and neck squamous cell, hepatocellular, melanoma or renal cell carcinoma were enrolled in the trial. Before TCR sequencing, CD4+ T cells and CD8+ T cells from peripheral blood were sorted into separate populations.

This sequence was found in an adult with an advanced solid tumor such as melanoma, head and neck, liver or kidney cancer. Rearrangement joined TRBV30 to TRBJ2-2, with 7 bases in between that match TRBD1. The material sequenced was CD4+ or CD8+ T cells sorted from blood, taken in a trial of the OX40 agonist ivuxolimab. The CDR3 loop reads CAWPRTGNTGELFF. The bases read TGTGCCTGGCCCCGGACAGGGAACACCGGGGAGCTGTTTTTT.